The 5 T cell receptor beta chains listed next were all sequenced from one sample in a study of blood T cell repertoires in COVID-19 (dated by TCRdb to the early 2020s). The library was prepared using the immunoSEQ multiplex PCR assay. Sourced from immuneACCESS, this table was stored by TCRdb with only in-frame sequences that have V and J called. A share of the clones is absent; for the studies checked, an unresolved V gene accounts for under half, and the remainder has no known explanation. This sample is represented by about 140,000 clones; over 70% of them were singletons. Roughly 10% of the sample rests with the top ten. Material: peripheral blood. These receptors were obtained from a man between 60 and 70 years old with active or convalescent COVID-19.

The chain is built from TRBV5-1 and TRBJ2-2, with 11 bases fitting TRBD2. The CDR3 is 16 residues long. Trimming at V came to 2 bases and at J to 4 bases, leaving 4 bases not matched to a gene. CDR1 and CDR2 from the germline V gene are SGHRS and YFSETQ. The CDR3 DNA sequence: TGCGCCAGCAGCTTCTTCGGGACTAGCGGCACCGGGGAGCTGTTTTTT. It encodes CASSFFGTSGTGELFF.

This chain uses TRBV5-4 with TRBJ2-6; D is uncertain. The germline gives CDR1 SGHNT, CDR2 YYREEE (reference sequence). The CDR3 length is 13 residues. Trimming removed 1 base from V and 3 bases from J, with 2 bases in between. CDR3 amino acids: CASSLYGANVLTF. CDR3 DNA: TGTGCCAGCAGCTTGTATGGGGCCAACGTCCTGACTTTC.

This chain connects TRBV10-3 to TRBJ1-5, with D tentatively TRBD1 (6 bases). This CDR3 spans 13 amino acids. V was clipped by 7 bases and J by 2 bases, with 9 bases between them. CDR1 and CDR2 (germline): ENHRY, SYGVKD. As DNA, the CDR3 is TGTGCCATCAAGGCAGGGGGCAATCAGCCCCAGCATTTT. This encodes CAIKAGGNQPQHF.

The chain carries TRBV30 and TRBJ2-7; 7 nucleotides align to TRBD1. V dropped 5 bases and J dropped 6; count of bases not matched to a gene: 7. This CDR3 is built from 12 residues. From germline, CDR1 is GTSNPN and CDR2 SVGIG (reference sequence). CDR3 coding DNA: TGTGCCTGGGGACAGGTCTACGGCGAGCAGTACTTC. Its protein is CAWGQVYGEQYF. Based on the CDR3 plus reference TRBV30 and TRBJ2-7, the full variable domain is SQTIHQWPATLVQPVGSPLSLECTVEGTSNPNLYWYRQAAGRGLQLLFYSVGIGQISSEVPQNLSASRPQDRQFILSSKKLLLSDSGFYLCAWGQVYGEQYFGPGTRLTVT.

V is TRBV5-8 and J is TRBJ2-7; possible D gene TRBD2, 6 bases. Germline CDR1 is SGHTS and CDR2 is YDEGEE. CDR3 length: 13 amino acids. V dropped 5 bases and J dropped 1 base, with 10 bases sitting between them. The CDR3 DNA follows: TGTGCCAGCAGGTCAGGGACTTCCTACGAGCAGTACTTC. Translation: CASRSGTSYEQYF.